There are a few counts of the clone carrying this TCR beta chain. The target antigen is unknown. This specimen comes from a study of T cells after posttransplantation cyclophosphamide. The CDR3 spans 16 residues. In germline, CDR1 is LNHDA, CDR2 SQIVND (reference sequence). Losses at the gene ends were 6 bases for V and 2 bases for J; bases not matched to a gene: 7. Study results and caveats: Later post-transplant blood repertoires were often dominated by donor CD8+ memory clones. Recipient CMV seropositivity and CMV reactivation strongly tracked TRB clonality. Skin or GI-infiltrating T cells shared few TRB sequences with blood.

The table came from immunoSEQ multiplex PCR; TCRdb's copy has only in-frame clones and leaves some out. The profile covers around 35,000 clones, none occurring a single time. Peripheral blood was collected from the related graft donor on the marrow donation day. The V call is TRBV19, the J call TRBJ2-5; 12 bases line up with TRBD2. The receptor comes from a woman in her forties or fifties in good health and a related stem cell transplant donor. What was sequenced was PBMCs. The CDR3 DNA follows: TGTGCCAGTAGAACTAGCGGGAGGAGGGCTCAAGAGACCCAGTACTTC. This gives the protein CASRTSGRRAQETQYF.